Listed below are T cell receptor beta chains from one sample, sequenced in a study of response to subunit inactivated influenza vaccine. MiXCR, run by TCRdb on the RT-PCR reads, gives a single entry per CDR3 protein. The sample has 500,000 to 700,000 distinct CDR3 sequences, around a quarter seen once. Separately, the same data were catalogued under a study of T cells expressing NK-cell markers.

The source material was CD4+ T cells sorted from PBMCs, sampled roughly 12 days after vaccination. Every receptor here comes from a man aged 50 to 59 who received an inactivated influenza vaccine. Each CDR3 is given with its conserved first and last residue. D genes are given only for firm matches. For some rows the clone size is stated as once, few or many, or as a class when expanded; others skip it.

abundance	d_gene	v_gene	j_gene	CDR3nt	CDR3aa
NA	NA	TRBV2	TRBJ1-1	TGTGCCAGCATGGAGCAGGGCAACACTGAAGCTTTCTTT	CASMEQGNTEAFF
NA	NA	TRBV7-7	TRBJ1-5	TGTGCTAGCAGCGCTCAGTTTGGTCAGCCCCAGCATTTT	CASSAQFGQPQHF
few	NA	TRBV5-6	TRBJ2-2	TGTGCCAGCAGCCCATCGCCCAGTAGTTTTTCGGGGGAGCTGTTTTTT	CASSPSPSSFSGELFF
many	NA	TRBV15	TRBJ2-2	TGTGCCACCAGCAGACCCACTAAAGGGGAGCTGTTTTTT	CATSRPTKGELFF
NA	NA	TRBV5-1	TRBJ2-5	TGCGCCAGCAGCAGGGTGGGGCAGGGAGAGACCCAGTACTTC	CASSRVGQGETQYF
few	NA	TRBV5-8	TRBJ1-2	TGTGCCAGCAGCCTGGGGGGGGAGGCGATCTATGGCTACACCTTC	CASSLGGEAIYGYTF
NA	TRBD1	TRBV27	TRBJ2-3	TGTGCCAGCAGTGACCGGGACAGGTTCTACACAGATACGCAGTATTTT	CASSDRDRFYTDTQYF
few	NA	TRBV5-5	TRBJ2-1	TGTGCCAGCAGCTTGTCCGTTCTCCAGCAGTTCTTC	CASSLSVLQQFF
many	TRBD2	TRBV20-1	TRBJ2-3	TGCAGTGCTATAGCGGGATCTAGCACAGATACGCAGTATTTT	CSAIAGSSTDTQYF
NA	NA	TRBV20-1	TRBJ1-2	TGCAGTGCTATCTCGCCTTGGCAGGGTATCTCTGGCTACACCTTC	CSAISPWQGISGYTF
NA	NA	TRBV28	TRBJ2-3	TGTGCCAGCAGTTTACGGGGGTCCCCCACAGATACGCAGTATTTT	CASSLRGSPTDTQYF
few	NA	TRBV29-1	TRBJ1-1	TGCAGCGTTACGATCATGAACACTGAAGCTTTCTTT	CSVTIMNTEAFF
few	TRBD1	TRBV12-3/TRBV12-4	TRBJ1-2	TGTGCCAGCAGTGGGACAGGGCGGGGCTACACCTTC	CASSGTGRGYTF
NA	TRBD2	TRBV4-2	TRBJ2-1	TGTGCCAGCAGCCAAGATCCCACTAGCGGTGCGGGTGAGCAGTTCTTC	CASSQDPTSGAGEQFF
few	TRBD1	TRBV9	TRBJ2-7	TGTGCCAGCAGCGTAGGACAGGGTGTGATCCACGAGCAGTACTTC	CASSVGQGVIHEQYF
NA	NA	TRBV7-2	TRBJ2-6	TGTGCCACCTCCCCTTCTGTCTCTGGGGCCAACGTCCTGACTTTC	CATSPSVSGANVLTF